Listed below are T cell receptor beta chains from one sample, sequenced in a study of T cell responses to AZD1222 COVID-19 vaccine. Using immunoSEQ multiplex PCR, the repertoire was profiled, and TCRdb retains in-frame clones only, with some absent. The sample contains 150,000 to 200,000 clones, approximately 90% of which appear only once. Material: peripheral blood, obtained on day 0 of AZD1222 vaccination. All receptors derive from an adult in good health. The CDR3 runs from the conserved cysteine through the conserved F or W. A D gene is named only where the DNA matches it firmly. Not all rows give a size; the values are once, few, many and, for expanded clones, a class.

TGTGCCAGCAGCCAAACGGTCGGGGGGCGTTTAAACGGTGGCTACACCTTC,CASSQTVGGRLNGGYTF,TRBV3-1/TRBV3-2,-,TRBJ1-2,-
TGTGCCTCCCAGCGGGGGGGCTACAATGAGCAGTTCTTC,CASQRGGYNEQFF,TRBV2,-,TRBJ2-1,TRBD2
TGTGCCAGCAGCTTGGGAATAAGGTACAATGAGCAGTTCTTC,CASSLGIRYNEQFF,TRBV5-8,once,TRBJ2-1,-
TGTGCCAGCAGTAATACATACTCTGGAAACACCATATATTTT,CASSNTYSGNTIYF,TRBV2,-,TRBJ1-3,-
TGTGCCAGCAGCCAAGATTATGGCAGGTCGCTCGAAAACACCATATATTTT,CASSQDYGRSLENTIYF,TRBV4-2,-,TRBJ1-3,-
TGTGCCAGTAGTTCCCCGACAGGGGGCGCAGATACGCAGTATTTT,CASSSPTGGADTQYF,TRBV19,-,TRBJ2-3,TRBD1
TGTGCCAGCACACTAGGGACAGGGTTGGGGTACGAGCAGTACTTC,CASTLGTGLGYEQYF,TRBV6-5,-,TRBJ2-7,TRBD1
TGTGCCAGCAGCCCCCCCGGGACAGGGATATACGAGCAGTACTTC,CASSPPGTGIYEQYF,TRBV11-3,-,TRBJ2-7,TRBD1
TGTGCCACCAGTGATTCACAGGGCGGCCTGATTTTCTCCTACAATGAGCAGTTCTTC,CATSDSQGGLIFSYNEQFF,TRBV24-1,-,TRBJ2-1,-
TGTGCCAGCAGCCAAGAGAGGACGGGACAGGGGCGGGAGACCCAGTACTTC,CASSQERTGQGRETQYF,TRBV3-1/TRBV3-2,-,TRBJ2-5,TRBD1
TGTGCCATCAGTGAGTCGGGGAAATCTGGGGCCAACGTCCTGACTTTC,CAISESGKSGANVLTF,TRBV10-3,-,TRBJ2-6,-
TGTGCCAGCAGTGATAATGGACGGAGATCCTACGAGCAGTACTTC,CASSDNGRRSYEQYF,TRBV6-1,-,TRBJ2-7,-
TGCAGCGTTGCGAGACAGGGTCGCTCCTACGAGCAGTACTTC,CSVARQGRSYEQYF,TRBV29-1,-,TRBJ2-7,TRBD1
TGTGCCAGCAGTTATCCGGGCGGGGGGGCAGGTGAGCAGTTCTTC,CASSYPGGGAGEQFF,TRBV27,-,TRBJ2-1,TRBD2
TGTGCCAGCTCAGTCCCTGGGACCGTCTCTGGCAACAATGGCTACACCTTC,CASSVPGTVSGNNGYTF,TRBV18,-,TRBJ1-2,-
TGTGCCAGCACCATACAGGGGGCCCAGAACTATGGCTACACCTTC,CASTIQGAQNYGYTF,TRBV18,once,TRBJ1-2,TRBD1
TGTGCCAGCAGCTTACAACAGGGGGCTGAAGCTTTCTTT,CASSLQQGAEAFF,TRBV7-3,-,TRBJ1-1,TRBD1
TGTGCCAGCAGCCCGTCCGACAGACCAAACATTCAGTACTTC,CASSPSDRPNIQYF,TRBV9,-,TRBJ2-4,-
TGTGCCAGCAGTTTAGGGGCTCGGGATCAGCCCCAGCATTTT,CASSLGARDQPQHF,TRBV28,-,TRBJ1-5,-
TGTGCCTGGAGTGGATTGAACACTGAAGCTTTCTTT,CAWSGLNTEAFF,TRBV30,-,TRBJ1-1,-
TGTGCCAGCAAGGGGGCATTACTATTAAACACCATATATTTT,CASKGALLLNTIYF,TRBV6-6,once,TRBJ1-3,TRBD1
TGCGCCAGCACCCCCTCAGGGGCGAATTCACCCCTCCACTTT,CASTPSGANSPLHF,TRBV10-1,-,TRBJ1-6,-
TGTGCCAGCAGTGAACAACAGCCTTATGGCTACACCTTC,CASSEQQPYGYTF,TRBV2,-,TRBJ1-2,-
TGTGCCAGCTCACCACGGGCTTTTGCGGGTAGCGGGAACATTGAGCAGTTCTTC,CASSPRAFAGSGNIEQFF,TRBV18,-,TRBJ2-1,TRBD2